This TCR beta chain was sequenced during a study of OX40 agonist ivuxolimab in advanced cancers. In regard to this clone: Its matching antigen is unknown.

Overall study findings and caveats: A proportion of nonresponders additionally exhibited low normalized T-cell clonal expansion. Expanded clones were, on average, more numerous in CD8+ T cells than in CD4+. Not determined was the antigen specificity of the expanded peripheral T cells. Within 6 weeks, CD4+ and CD8+ blood T cells expanded clonally at 0.1 to 3.0 mg/kg.

The CDR3 spans 16 residues. V was shortened by 5 bases and J by 6 bases, with 19 bases between the two germline ends. Germline V gene lookup returns CDR1 LNHDA and CDR2 SQIVND (reference sequence). Clones were sequenced by immunoSEQ multiplex PCR, and TCRdb holds only the in-frame ones, with some missing. The table includes approximately 79,000 clones, around 92% detected once. Sequencing was performed on CD4+ or CD8+ T cells sorted from blood, taken in a trial of the OX40 agonist ivuxolimab. The chain combines TRBV19 with TRBJ2-2; D not certain. The sequence came from an adult with an advanced solid tumor such as melanoma, head and neck, liver or kidney cancer. The CDR3, as DNA: TGTGCCAGTAGTCCCGCCGGCCTTGAGAGGTCCGGGGAGCTGTTTTTT. It encodes CASSPAGLERSGELFF.